The rows below give T cell receptor beta chains drawn from one sample of a study of blood T cell repertoires in COVID-19. Assay used: immunoSEQ multiplex PCR; TCRdb lists only in-frame clones, some missing. The data contain 100,000 or so clones, about 78% of them singletons. The material sequenced was peripheral blood. The source of these receptors is a woman older than 75 with acute or convalescent COVID-19. CDR3s include the opening cysteine and the closing phenylalanine or tryptophan. D genes are given only for firm matches. Not all rows give a size; the values are once, few, many and, for expanded clones, a class.

D,J,V,size,DNA,CDR3
TRBD2,TRBJ2-3,TRBV6-2/TRBV6-3,NA,TGTGCCAGCAGCTCACTGAAGCGGGGCGGGGATACGCAGTATTTT,CASSSLKRGGDTQYF
NA,TRBJ1-2,TRBV29-1,NA,TGCAGCGTACACCACGGGGGCTATGGCTACACCTTC,CSVHHGGYGYTF
NA,TRBJ1-1,TRBV7-8,few,TGTGCCAGCAGCACTCCTGGGCAGATGAAAGCTTTCTTT,CASSTPGQMKAFF
TRBD2,TRBJ2-7,TRBV6-2/TRBV6-3,few,TGTGCCAGCAGTTACGCCCCAATAAGCGGGGGGCCGTTCTACGAGCAGTACTTC,CASSYAPISGGPFYEQYF
NA,TRBJ1-5,TRBV10-3,NA,TGTGCCATCAGCCCTGGGGTCAGGGATAAATATGTCAATCAGCCCCAGCATTTT,CAISPGVRDKYVNQPQHF
NA,TRBJ1-4,TRBV19,NA,TGTGCCAGTAGTTTACAGCAGTTCAATGAAAAACTGTTTTTT,CASSLQQFNEKLFF
NA,TRBJ2-3,TRBV4-1,NA,TGCGCCAGCAGCCAGCCCGTGCGGGGACAGACAGATACGCAGTATTTT,CASSQPVRGQTDTQYF
TRBD1,TRBJ1-2,TRBV20-1,NA,TGCAGTGCTAGTGGGGGACAGGGGGCGGACTATGGCTACACCTTC,CSASGGQGADYGYTF
TRBD1,TRBJ1-2,TRBV11-2,NA,TGTGCCAGCAGCGGACTACAGGGGAGCTATGGCTACACCTTC,CASSGLQGSYGYTF
NA,TRBJ1-1,TRBV5-5,NA,TGTGCCAGCAGCAATCTAATGGACACTGAAGCTTTCTTT,CASSNLMDTEAFF
TRBD1,TRBJ1-3,TRBV5-5,NA,TGTGCCAGCAGCTTTGACAGGGGAGTAAACACCATATATTTT,CASSFDRGVNTIYF
TRBD1,TRBJ1-6,TRBV5-1,NA,TGCGCCAGCACGGGGACAGACGGTGCTAATTCACCCCTCCACTTT,CASTGTDGANSPLHF
NA,TRBJ1-3,TRBV4-3,NA,TGCGCCAGCAGCCAAGACAGGTTCGGAAACACCATATATTTT,CASSQDRFGNTIYF
NA,TRBJ1-1,TRBV6-5,once,TGTGCCAGCAGTTACCCGGGTGTCACTGAAGCTTTCTTT,CASSYPGVTEAFF
NA,TRBJ2-1,TRBV19,once,TGTGCCAGTAGTAACCCGGTTACCTACAATGAGCAGTTCTTC,CASSNPVTYNEQFF
TRBD1,TRBJ1-5,TRBV18,NA,TGTGCCAGCTCAAGGGACAGGGGTCAGCCCCAGCATTTT,CASSRDRGQPQHF
NA,TRBJ1-5,TRBV11-2,NA,TGTGCCAGCAGCTTAGACTGGCAGAATCAGCCCCAGCATTTT,CASSLDWQNQPQHF
TRBD1,TRBJ1-2,TRBV7-2,NA,TGTGCCAGCAGCAACCGGGACAGGGGACTCTATGGCTACACCTTC,CASSNRDRGLYGYTF
TRBD1,TRBJ2-2,TRBV5-8,few,TGTGCCAGCAGCCAACAGGGGGAGGTCACCGGGGAGCTGTTTTTT,CASSQQGEVTGELFF
NA,TRBJ1-1,TRBV19,NA,TGTGCCAGTACCCACTGGAACACTGAAGCTTTCTTT,CASTHWNTEAFF
TRBD2,TRBJ2-5,TRBV3-1/TRBV3-2,NA,TGTGCCAGCAGTCACCGAGGACTAGCGGGGGTTCAAGAGACCCAGTACTTC,CASSHRGLAGVQETQYF
TRBD1,TRBJ2-1,TRBV5-1,NA,TGCGCCAGCACCCTAACAGGGGGCGCGTACAATGAGCAGTTCTTC,CASTLTGGAYNEQFF
NA,TRBJ2-1,TRBV30,NA,TGTGCCTGGGGGTGGGACAACCTAGGCAATGAGCAGTTCTTC,CAWGWDNLGNEQFF
NA,TRBJ2-2,TRBV6-5,once,TGTGCCAGCAGTAGGAGGGCGGAGTTCACCGGGGAGCTGTTTTTT,CASSRRAEFTGELFF
NA,TRBJ2-1,TRBV5-4,NA,TGTGCCAGCAGCTTGGTGGGGGCTCAGGGCAATGAGCAGTTCTTC,CASSLVGAQGNEQFF
NA,TRBJ1-1,TRBV5-1,few,TGCGCCAGCTTTCGGGCTACACCGGAATCGGGGACTGAAGCTTTCTTT,CASFRATPESGTEAFF
NA,TRBJ2-1,TRBV3-1/TRBV3-2,NA,TGTGCCAGCAGCCAAGATATAAGTGGAGGGCATGAGCAGTTCTTC,CASSQDISGGHEQFF
NA,TRBJ2-7,TRBV18,once,TGTGCCAGCTCACCACCTGGGCAGGGTACCTACGAGCAGTACTTC,CASSPPGQGTYEQYF
TRBD1,TRBJ1-1,TRBV10-3,few,TGTGCCATTTCACAACAACAGGGGGTTAAAGCTTTCTTT,CAISQQQGVKAFF
TRBD1,TRBJ2-1,TRBV10-3,NA,TGTGCCATCAGCTTTACAGGGGAGTCCTACAATGAGCAGTTCTTC,CAISFTGESYNEQFF
TRBD2,TRBJ2-5,TRBV18,once,TGTGCCAGCTCACCTAGACTAGCGGGGGAAGAGACCCAGTACTTC,CASSPRLAGEETQYF
NA,TRBJ1-5,TRBV4-1,NA,TGCGCCAGCAGCCAACCACAGGGAAAGGTGAGCAATCAGCCCCAGCATTTT,CASSQPQGKVSNQPQHF
NA,TRBJ1-5,TRBV5-1,NA,TGCGCCAGCAGCTTGGGGGACATGACACTATCAAGGCCCCAGCATTTT,CASSLGDMTLSRPQHF
NA,TRBJ2-3,TRBV5-1,NA,TGCGCCAGCAGCTTGTTTCCTAGCGCCACAGATACGCAGTATTTT,CASSLFPSATDTQYF
NA,TRBJ1-1,TRBV29-1,few,TGCAGCGCGCAGGGATACACTGAAGCTTTCTTT,CSAQGYTEAFF
TRBD1,TRBJ2-7,TRBV4-1,NA,TGCGCCAGCAGCCCTCAAGGGACAGGCTCCTACGAGCAGTACTTC,CASSPQGTGSYEQYF
TRBD1,TRBJ2-7,TRBV29-1,medium-sized,TGCAGCGCTGGACAGGGGGCGGGCTACGAGCAGTACTTC,CSAGQGAGYEQYF
NA,TRBJ2-7,TRBV7-9,NA,TGTGCCAGCAGCTTGCGGGTTGGGAACGAGCAGTACTTC,CASSLRVGNEQYF
NA,TRBJ1-3,TRBV24-1,NA,TGTGCCACCAGACCCAGCCAGGGCCCCCATCGCACCATATATTTT,CATRPSQGPHRTIYF
NA,TRBJ1-1,TRBV18,NA,TGTGCCAGCTCACCATCGGGTTCTAGGCAGGAAGCTTTCTTT,CASSPSGSRQEAFF
TRBD1,TRBJ1-1,TRBV7-6,NA,TGTGCCAGCAGCGACAGGGTCGGGAGCACTGAAGCTTTCTTT,CASSDRVGSTEAFF
TRBD2,TRBJ2-5,TRBV28,once,TGTGCCAGCAGTTGGGTTAGCGGGGGCGGGGAAGAGACCCAGTACTTC,CASSWVSGGGEETQYF
NA,TRBJ1-2,TRBV7-9,NA,TGTGCCAGCAGCTTATCTACAGGGCTCTATGGCTACACCTTC,CASSLSTGLYGYTF
TRBD1,TRBJ1-2,TRBV19,NA,TGTGCCAGTACCACTCCGGGACAGGCCCGGGAGACCTTC,CASTTPGQARETF
NA,TRBJ1-1,TRBV29-1,NA,TGCAGCGTTGCCGGTCCCGGGACACGCCTCCAGGGCACTGAAGCTTTCTTT,CSVAGPGTRLQGTEAFF
TRBD2,TRBJ2-1,TRBV6-2/TRBV6-3,NA,TGTGCCAGCAGTCGACTAGCGGGAGTCTACAATGAGCAGTTCTTC,CASSRLAGVYNEQFF
NA,TRBJ2-7,TRBV9,NA,TGTGCCAGCAGCGTTTGGGGGCAATCGGGCGAGCAGTACTTC,CASSVWGQSGEQYF
TRBD1,TRBJ1-5,TRBV28,NA,TGTGCCAGCAGGACGGGACAGGGTATGGATCAGCCCCAGCATTTT,CASRTGQGMDQPQHF
NA,TRBJ2-7,TRBV18,NA,TGTGCCAGCTCACCCCAGGACGAGCAGTACTTC,CASSPQDEQYF
NA,TRBJ1-5,TRBV25-1,NA,TGTGCCAGCAGGGCGGGGGGAGGTCAGCCCCAGCATTTT,CASRAGGGQPQHF
NA,TRBJ1-5,TRBV21-1,NA,TGTGCCAGCAGTTACAGGGGAGTTAGCAATCAGCCCCAGCATTTT,CASSYRGVSNQPQHF
TRBD1,TRBJ2-3,TRBV24-1,NA,TGTGCCACCAGTGACCTGACAGGGGAGGAGGGCACAGATACGCAGTATTTT,CATSDLTGEEGTDTQYF
TRBD1,TRBJ1-1,TRBV9,few,TGTGCCAGCAGCGTAGGACAGGGGCTCGCTGAAGCTTTCTTT,CASSVGQGLAEAFF
NA,TRBJ1-1,TRBV7-9,NA,TGTGCCAGCAGCTTGCAGGAGAACACTGAAGCTTTCTTT,CASSLQENTEAFF
TRBD1,TRBJ1-1,TRBV19,NA,TGTGCCAGTGGCCGGGACAGGGATAGTGAAGCTTTCTTT,CASGRDRDSEAFF